These 5 T cell receptor beta chains share one sample of origin, sequenced in a study of PD-1 blockade in classical Hodgkin lymphoma. The time point is: cycle 4 day 1 (C4D1), after about 6 weeks of nivolumab. Every patient relapsed after autologous stem cell transplantation, and brentuximab vedotin exposure varied. Clones were read by immunoSEQ multiplex PCR, and TCRdb kept only the in-frame ones, dropping some. The repertoire includes under 50,000 clones, 55% to 80% of them detected once, and about 3.4% sits in the top ten. The sample was peripheral blood mononuclear cells (PBMCs), taken before the fourth cycle of nivolumab. These receptors all stem from a human donor with classical Hodgkin lymphoma.

This chain joins TRBV27 and TRBJ1-1; D remains ambiguous. The CDR3 length is 17 residues. Germline values: CDR1 MNHEY, CDR2 SMNVEV (reference sequence). V lost 0 bases to trimming and J lost 4 bases, with 18 bases between them. Here the CDR3 DNA reads TGTGCCAGCAGTTTATCTCCGGTTACTGTAGTGGGCACTGAAGCTTTCTTT. Amino acid sequence: CASSLSPVTVVGTEAFF.

Points on this clone: This CDR3 is also generated by other DNA sequences in the sample. This chain links TRBV4-3 with TRBJ2-3; no firm D call. The CDR3 covers 14 residues. Germline V gene data show CDR1 as LGHNA and CDR2 as YSLEER. The V end was cut by 0 bases, the J end by 2 bases, with 6 bases between. The CDR3, as DNA: TGCGCCAGCAGCCAAGAGGTTTCCACAGATACGCAGTATTTT. It specifies CASSQEVSTDTQYF.

The rearrangement uses TRBV2 and TRBJ1-5; no definite D call. The V gene lost 4 bases and the J gene lost 1 base, with 11 bases spanning the gap. CDR3 length: 15 residues. Germline V gene sequence: CDR1 SNHLY, CDR2 FYNNEI. CDR3 amino acids: CASSVGTTSNQPQHF. The CDR3, as DNA: TGTGCCAGCAGTGTGGGCACCACAAGCAATCAGCCCCAGCATTTT.

This rearrangement joins TRBV7-6 to TRBJ2-1; 12 nucleotides agree with TRBD2. CDR3 size: 16 residues. The trim removed 5 bases at V and 7 bases at J, leaving 9 bases unmatched. CDR1 and CDR2 (germline): SGHVS, FNYEAQ. CDR3 nucleotides: TGTGCCAGCAGCGCGGGACTAGCGGGTCTCCTGAATGAGCAGTTCTTC. It is translated as CASSAGLAGLLNEQFF.

CDR3 in amino acids: CASSLEGAHQPQHF. CDR3 DNA sequence: TGTGCCAGCAGTTTGGAGGGGGCTCATCAGCCCCAGCATTTT. The genes are TRBV27 and TRBJ1-5; 7 nucleotides line up with TRBD1. This CDR3 region has 14 residues. Germline CDR1 reads MNHEY; CDR2 reads SMNVEV (reference sequence). V was clipped by 3 bases and J by 5 bases; unmatched bases: 4.